The 8 T cell receptor beta chains reported below all come from one sample, sequenced in a study of blood T cell repertoires in COVID-19. TCRdb's copy holds only in-frame clones and misses some; the assay was immunoSEQ multiplex PCR. The repertoire holds about 82,000 clones, under 80% seen once, with about a third in the top ten. Sequencing was done on a sample of peripheral blood. Receptors were obtained from a man between 60 and 70 years old with COVID-19, enrolled during active disease.

The chain employs TRBV2 and TRBJ1-2; TRBD1 agrees at 10 bases. Germline V gene sequence: CDR1 SNHLY, CDR2 FYNNEI. Trimming cost V 8 bases and J 7 bases; bases outside gene matches: 4. The CDR3 contains 12 residues. The CDR3 region is CASVGTGVGYTF. The CDR3 coding sequence is TGTGCCAGCGTCGGGACAGGGGTTGGCTACACCTTC.

This sequence joins TRBV5-4 and TRBJ2-5; 14 bases line up with TRBD2. Germline CDR1 SGHNT, CDR2 YYREEE (reference sequence). This CDR3 is 16 amino acids long. The junction had 10 bases not matched to a gene; V was cut back by 7 bases and J by 5 bases. The CDR3 sequence is CASHRTSGGFPETQYF. The CDR3 bases are TGTGCCAGCCATAGGACTAGCGGGGGGTTCCCGGAGACCCAGTACTTC.

This clone appeared many times. The V and J genes are TRBV3-1 (or the pseudogene TRBV3-2) and TRBJ2-7; D may be TRBD1 (5 bases). CDR3 size: 17 residues. CDR1 is LGHDT, CDR2 YNNKEL, per germline (reference sequence). V lost 0 bases to trimming and J lost 2 bases, with 17 bases between them. DNA for the CDR3: TGTGCCAGCAGCCAAGATCTCCCGACAGTCGTTCCCTACGAGCAGTACTTC. It specifies CASSQDLPTVVPYEQYF.

This rearrangement joins TRBV2 to TRBJ1-5; D gene ambiguous. This CDR3 spans 14 amino acids. Germline V gene lookup returns CDR1 SNHLY and CDR2 FYNNEI. The ends were cut back, 8 bases at V and 0 bases at J, with 11 bases in the middle. The CDR3 DNA sequence: TGTGCCAGCGTGGGAGATTATAGCAATCAGCCCCAGCATTTT. It specifies CASVGDYSNQPQHF.

This clone was seen only a few times. This rearrangement joins TRBV6-1 to TRBJ1-2, with 7 bases aligning to TRBD1. Germline V gives CDR1 MNHNS, CDR2 SASEGT. J lost 1 base, V lost 6 bases, and 8 bases had no gene match. This CDR3 spans 15 amino acids. The DNA of the CDR3 is TGTGCCAGCAGGGATGCCGGGACAGATAACTATGGCTACACCTTC. It encodes CASRDAGTDNYGYTF.

Concerning this clone itself: In the same sample, other DNA sequences code for this CDR3. J is TRBJ2-5 and V is TRBV18, with D maybe TRBD1 (6 bases). Trimming cost V 6 bases and J 2 bases, with 16 bases left between them. From germline, CDR1 is KGHSH and CDR2 LQKENI. The CDR3 extends over 15 amino acids. In DNA, the CDR3 is TGTGCCAGCTCGCCTAAGACAGGTTTTCAAGAGACCCAGTACTTC. This translates into CASSPKTGFQETQYF.

V is TRBV9 and J is TRBJ1-3, with D possibly TRBD1 on 5 matching bases. The germline gives CDR1 SGDLS, CDR2 YYNGEE. V was shortened by 4 bases and J by 0 bases, with 11 bases between the two germline ends. The CDR3 consists of 15 residues. CDR3 sequence (DNA): TGTGCCAGCAGCCCTCGGACAACCTCTGGAAACACCATATATTTT. It yields the protein CASSPRTTSGNTIYF.

This clone was seen more than once but under ten times. The chain links TRBV3-1 (or the pseudogene TRBV3-2) to TRBJ1-4, with TRBD1 as a possible D gene (6 bases). Germline-derived CDR1 and CDR2 are LGHDT and YNNKEL (reference sequence). Deletions cut 2 bases from V and 7 bases from J, with 11 bases between. This CDR3 is 14 amino acids long. The CDR3, as DNA: TGTGCCAGCAGCCAACAGGGGCGGAGTGAAAAACTGTTTTTT. It is translated as CASSQQGRSEKLFF.